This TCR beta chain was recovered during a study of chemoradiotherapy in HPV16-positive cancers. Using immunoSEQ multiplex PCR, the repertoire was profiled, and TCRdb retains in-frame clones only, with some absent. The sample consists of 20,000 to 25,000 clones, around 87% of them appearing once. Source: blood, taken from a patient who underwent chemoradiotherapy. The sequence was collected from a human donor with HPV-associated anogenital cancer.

Written as DNA, the CDR3 is TGTGCCAGCAGCTTTGGTAGTCCTCCACAGCAGTACTTC. Translated: CASSFGSPPQQYF. The chain is built from TRBV7-2 and TRBJ2-7; D gene uncertain. V dropped 3 bases and J dropped 8 bases, with 14 bases sitting between them. The germline V gene has CDR1 SGHTA and CDR2 FQGNSA. The length of the CDR3 is 13 residues.